This T cell receptor beta chain was recovered during a study of T-cell memory formation after mild COVID-19. Trimming took off 1 base at V and 2 bases at J, with 9 bases between the two ends. Germline V gene lookup returns CDR1 DFQATT and CDR2 SNEGSKA (reference sequence). The CDR3 contains 13 residues. TCRdb re-called the 5' RACE reads through MiXCR, storing one row per CDR3 protein. The sample yields under 700,000 distinct CDR3 sequences, roughly 20% seen once. The chain combines TRBV20-1 with TRBJ2-7; no clear D gene. The TCR comes from an adult woman who had mild COVID-19 (a few samples of this study predate the infection). Cell type and time point are not known. Sequencing was done on a sample of PBMCs or a T cell subset sorted from them (not recorded which). CDR3 DNA sequence: TGCAGTGCTAGAGCGGGCGGAACCTACGAGCAGTACTTC. It codes for CSARAGGTYEQYF.